One sample yielded the 24 T cell receptor beta chains listed below, sequenced in a study of early T cells in non-severe SARS-CoV-2 infection. One entry per CDR3 protein, called by TCRdb with MiXCR from the 5' RACE reads. The sample has about 70,000 distinct CDR3 sequences; 13% to 15% are singletons. The sample here was whole blood, taken at baseline. Every receptor here comes from an adult who was a healthcare worker with PCR-confirmed SARS-CoV-2 infection or an uninfected control (not recorded which).

This clonotype was detected only a few times. CDR3 region: CSAFQGAGANVLTF. Written as DNA, the CDR3 is TGCAGTGCTTTTCAGGGAGCTGGGGCCAACGTCCTGACTTTC. The rearrangement joins TRBV20-1 to TRBJ2-6; possibly TRBD1 or TRBD2 for D (5 bases each). Germline V lookup: CDR1 DFQATT, CDR2 SNEGSKA (reference sequence). Trimming removed 5 bases from V and 2 bases from J, with 10 bases in between. There are 14 residues in the CDR3.

This clonotype was seen repeatedly, ten times or more. The rearrangement links TRBV9 to TRBJ2-1; no definite D call. Per the germline V gene, CDR1 is SGDLS and CDR2 is YYNGEE. V lost 7 bases and J 8 bases, leaving 10 bases between the germline ends. This CDR3 is 11 amino acids long. The CDR3 sequence: CASGPSHEQFF. The CDR3 DNA follows: TGTGCCAGCGGGCCGTCCCATGAGCAGTTCTTC.

This clonotype was observed a few times. V is TRBV30 and J is TRBJ1-2; 11 nucleotides line up with TRBD1. CDR1 is GTSNPN, CDR2 SVGIG, per germline (reference sequence). V lost 5 bases to trimming and J lost 4 bases; unmatched junction nucleotides: 6. This CDR3 contains 14 residues. Written as DNA, the CDR3 is TGTGCCTGGGCCGGACAGGGGGCAGGCTATGGCTACACCTTC. It yields the protein CAWAGQGAGYGYTF.

The chain employs TRBV5-4 and TRBJ2-5; D is undetermined. Germline-derived CDR1 and CDR2 are SGHNT and YYREEE (reference sequence). The CDR3 runs 15 residues. Trimming took 0 bases from V and 2 from J, leaving 11 bases between them. CDR3 in amino acids: CASSLGPLRQETQYF. CDR3 coding DNA: TGTGCCAGCAGCTTGGGGCCCTTAAGACAAGAGACCCAGTACTTC.

This clonotype came up a few times. The chain carries TRBV29-1 and TRBJ1-1; D remains ambiguous. V shed 1 base and J shed 0 bases, with 15 bases lying between them. The CDR3 is 16 amino acids. CDR1 and CDR2 from the germline V gene are SQVTM and ANQGSEA. The chain's CDR3 is CSVEGMAVLMNTEAFF. The CDR3 DNA reads as TGCAGCGTTGAAGGAATGGCGGTACTCATGAACACTGAAGCTTTCTTT.

This clonotype was detected many times. V and J are TRBV5-6 and TRBJ2-7; D possibly corresponds to TRBD2 (5 bases). The CDR3 is 11 residues long. Germline CDR1 and CDR2: SGHDT and YYEEEE. The germline V and J ends were trimmed by 1 base and 7 bases, with 6 bases remaining between them. The CDR3 nucleotides read TGTGCCAGCAGCTTGCGGGGAGAGCAGTACTTC. This codes for CASSLRGEQYF.

This chain links TRBV5-4 with TRBJ2-3; 7 nucleotides line up with TRBD2. The length of the CDR3 is 17 residues. Germline V lookup: CDR1 SGHNT, CDR2 YYREEE (reference sequence). Trimming at V came to 4 bases and at J to 3 bases, leaving 14 bases not matched to a gene. CDR3 loop: CASSPTLVGGPTDTQYF. The CDR3 bases are TGTGCCAGCAGCCCCACTCTAGTGGGAGGGCCAACAGATACGCAGTATTTT. Full variable domain (outside the CDR3, taken from reference TRBV5-4 and TRBJ2-3): ETGVTQSPTHLIKTRGQQVTLRCSSQSGHNTVSWYQQALGQGPQFIFQYYREEENGRGNFPPRFSGLQFPNYSSELNVNALELDDSALYLCASSPTLVGGPTDTQYFGPGTRLTVL.

Only a few counts were recorded for this clonotype. V and J are TRBV20-1 and TRBJ2-7; tentative D call: TRBD1 (6 bases). The length of the CDR3 is 14 residues. Trimming removed 0 bases from V and 3 bases from J, with 12 bases in between. Germline CDR1 DFQATT, CDR2 SNEGSKA (reference sequence). CDR3 sequence: CSARDPDRFYEQYF. The CDR3 region has the DNA TGCAGTGCTAGAGACCCCGACAGGTTCTACGAGCAGTACTTC.

This clonotype showed up just a few times. V gene TRBV6-1 combines with J gene TRBJ2-3; 9 nucleotides match TRBD2. Germline-derived CDR1 and CDR2 are MNHNS and SASEGT. Unmatched junction bases numbered 19, after V lost 2 bases and J lost 1 base. The CDR3 has 21 residues. This CDR3 reads CASSEFPPGTSSDWRTDTQYF. CDR3 in DNA: TGTGCCAGCAGTGAATTTCCGCCTGGGACTAGCAGTGATTGGCGCACAGATACGCAGTATTTT.

This chain connects TRBV2 to TRBJ1-2; 9 positions agree with TRBD1. Germline CDR1 reads SNHLY; CDR2 reads FYNNEI. The CDR3 runs 15 residues. V was clipped by 4 bases and J by 0 bases; unmatched bases: 3. The CDR3 DNA reads as TGTGCCAGCAGTGCACAGGGGGCGACTAACTATGGCTACACCTTC. It is translated as CASSAQGATNYGYTF.

This clonotype was found a few times. The chain links TRBV20-1 to TRBJ2-1, with 8 bases aligning to TRBD2. V was clipped by 3 bases and J by 4 bases; unmatched bases: 8. From germline, CDR1 is DFQATT and CDR2 SNEGSKA (reference sequence). CDR3 length equals 15 residues. CDR3 sequence (DNA): TGCAGTGCTAGCGGGAGGGTCGGGGGATACAATGAGCAGTTCTTC. This gives the protein CSASGRVGGYNEQFF.

The chain employs TRBV4-1 and TRBJ2-3, with 12 bases aligning to TRBD2. This CDR3 contains 17 residues. V lost 2 bases and J lost 3; bases outside the gene matches: 6. Germline V lookup: CDR1 MGHRA, CDR2 YSYEKL. The CDR3, as DNA: TGCGCCAGCAGCCAACAACTAGCGGGAGGACCGACAGATACGCAGTATTTT. It specifies CASSQQLAGGPTDTQYF.

The chain links TRBV28 to TRBJ2-7; weak D call: TRBD1 (6 bases). V was clipped by 2 bases and J by 0 bases, with 14 bases between them. CDR3 length: 16 amino acids. From germline, CDR1 is MDHEN and CDR2 SYDVKM. The CDR3 DNA reads as TGTGCCAGCAGTTTAACCGGACAGCTTCTCTCCTACGAGCAGTACTTC. This codes for CASSLTGQLLSYEQYF.

In its sample, this clonotype was seen a few times. The chain carries TRBV11-2 and TRBJ2-3; D uncertain. Germline loops: CDR1 SGHAT, CDR2 FQNNGV. The CDR3 is made up of 15 amino acids. Trimming pared 1 base from V and 4 bases from J, leaving 12 bases between. Here the CDR3 reads CASSLGSSPPDTQYF. The CDR3 nucleotides are TGTGCCAGCAGCTTAGGGAGTAGCCCACCAGATACGCAGTATTTT.

This clonotype was found a few times. J is TRBJ2-5 and V is TRBV12-3 or TRBV12-4; tentative D call: TRBD2 (6 bases). The CDR3 extends over 14 amino acids. Trimming cost V 8 bases and J 7 bases, with 20 bases left between them. CDR3 nucleotide sequence: TGTGCCAGCGGGGCGGGGACGTCTAAGGGGACCCAGTACTTC. It codes for CASGAGTSKGTQYF.

This clonotype showed up just a few times. The V gene is TRBV7-3, the J gene TRBJ2-2; 9 bases map to TRBD2. This CDR3 is 16 amino acids long. The junction had 1 base not matched to a gene; V was cut back by 2 bases and J by 0 bases. The germline CDR1 and CDR2 sequences are SGHTA and FQGTGA. The CDR3 protein is CASSLAGGPNTGELFF. The DNA for the CDR3 is TGTGCCAGCAGCTTAGCGGGAGGGCCGAACACCGGGGAGCTGTTTTTT.

This clonotype occurred a few times. The genes are TRBV7-8 and TRBJ2-2; no definite D call. The ends were cut back, 5 bases at V and 5 bases at J, with 9 bases in the middle. Germline CDR1 is SGHVS and CDR2 is FQNEAQ. This CDR3 region has 13 residues. CDR3 region: CASSQVHTGELFF. Here the CDR3 DNA reads TGTGCCAGCAGCCAGGTCCATACCGGGGAGCTGTTTTTT.

This clonotype was seen a few times. V and J are TRBV30 and TRBJ2-7; a weak D match, TRBD1 (6 bases). V was pared by 5 bases and J by 3 bases, with 20 bases between. CDR3 size: 15 residues. The germline gives CDR1 GTSNPN, CDR2 SVGIG (reference sequence). Here the CDR3 reads CAWERRTDLRYEQYF. In DNA, the CDR3 is TGTGCCTGGGAAAGAAGGACAGACCTACGCTACGAGCAGTACTTC.

The chain has TRBV28 and TRBJ2-5, with D unclear. The ends were cut back, 9 bases at V and 1 base at J, with 12 bases in the middle. The V gene's germline CDR1 is MDHEN and CDR2 SYDVKM. The CDR3 loop spans 13 amino acids. CDR3: CASSVGGQETQYF. The CDR3 DNA sequence: TGTGCCAGTTCTGTGGGCGGCCAAGAGACCCAGTACTTC.

This clonotype was observed a handful of times. The rearrangement joins TRBV6-6 to TRBJ2-6; weak D call: TRBD1 (6 bases). The CDR3 runs to 17 residues. V lost 2 bases and J lost 0, with 11 bases in between. CDR1 is MNHNY, CDR2 SVGAGI, per germline (reference sequence). CDR3 amino acids: CASSYRDMSSGANVLTF. CDR3 nucleotides: TGTGCCAGCAGTTACCGGGACATGTCCTCTGGGGCCAACGTCCTGACTTTC.

The rearrangement links TRBV3-1 to TRBJ2-5; 12 positions agree with TRBD2. Germline CDR1 reads LGHDT; CDR2 reads YNNKEL (reference sequence). This CDR3 contains 14 residues. Trimming took 4 bases from V and 7 from J; bases not matched to a gene: 4. The CDR3 DNA is TGTGCCAGCAGCCCCCAACTAGCGGGAGGGACCCAGTACTTC. Protein sequence: CASSPQLAGGTQYF.

The table lists this clonotype with many counts. V usage is TRBV5-5 and J usage is TRBJ1-6; D is undetermined. The V gene lost 5 bases and the J gene lost 9 bases, with 12 bases spanning the gap. CDR1 is SGHKS and CDR2 is YYEKEE in the germline V gene (reference sequence). The CDR3 runs 13 residues. CDR3 coding DNA: TGTGCCAGCAGTGGGGAGGGTAGTTCACCCCTCCACTTT. Amino acid sequence: CASSGEGSSPLHF.

This clonotype showed up many times. V gene TRBV20-1 combines with J gene TRBJ2-6; 8 bases agree with TRBD1. The junction had 9 bases not matched to a gene; V was cut back by 2 bases and J by 0 bases. The CDR3 totals 18 residues. Germline V gives CDR1 DFQATT, CDR2 SNEGSKA (reference sequence). Here the CDR3 DNA reads TGCAGTGCTAGATCCTCAGGGGGCCCTAGCTCTGGGGCCAACGTCCTGACTTTC. Amino acid sequence: CSARSSGGPSSGANVLTF.

The chain has TRBV27 and TRBJ2-2; D may be TRBD1 or TRBD2 (5 bases each). The CDR3 runs to 16 residues. Germline V lookup: CDR1 MNHEY, CDR2 SMNVEV (reference sequence). The V end was cut by 5 bases, the J end by 4 bases, with 17 bases between. The CDR3 DNA reads TGTGCCAGCAGTATTATGGGGACCACGATCACCGGGGAGCTGTTTTTT. This gives the protein CASSIMGTTITGELFF.